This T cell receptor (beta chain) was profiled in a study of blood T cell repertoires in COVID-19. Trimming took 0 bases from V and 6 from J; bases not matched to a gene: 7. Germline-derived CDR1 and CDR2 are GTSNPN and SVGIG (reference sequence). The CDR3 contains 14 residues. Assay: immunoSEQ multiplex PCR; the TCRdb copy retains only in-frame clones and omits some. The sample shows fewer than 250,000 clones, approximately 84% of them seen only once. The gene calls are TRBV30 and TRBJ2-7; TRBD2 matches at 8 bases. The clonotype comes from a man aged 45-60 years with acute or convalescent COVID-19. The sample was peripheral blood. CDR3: CAWSVEAGVSEQYF. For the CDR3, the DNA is TGTGCCTGGAGTGTAGAAGCGGGGGTGAGCGAGCAGTACTTC.